The 6 T cell receptor beta chains reported below all come from one sample, sequenced in a study of cytomegalovirus exposure and HLA in healthy donors. The PCR made use of 60 Vbeta and 13 Jbeta primers. The assay was immunoSEQ multiplex PCR, and TCRdb's table has in-frame clones only and misses some. The table lists roughly 27,000 clones. Sample: PBMCs. All receptors come from a man aged 30-40 years in good health and CMV-seronegative.

The chain joins TRBV5-5 to TRBJ1-4, with D perhaps TRBD1 (6 bases). Germline CDR1 SGHKS, CDR2 YYEKEE (reference sequence). V lost 0 bases and J 10 bases, leaving 13 bases between the germline ends. The CDR3 sequence is 14 residues long. CDR3 protein: CASSLEGGLTKLFF. CDR3 DNA sequence: TGTGCCAGCAGCTTGGAGGGGGGGCTTACAAAACTGTTTTTT.

V and J are TRBV6-5 and TRBJ2-1; unclear D gene. The V end lost 0 bases, the J end lost 2 bases, and 5 bases lay between the germline ends. The CDR3 contains 14 residues. The germline CDR1 and CDR2 sequences are MNHEY and SVGAGI. CDR3 loop: CASSYSGPYNEQFF. The CDR3 bases are TGTGCCAGCAGTTACTCGGGCCCCTACAATGAGCAGTTCTTC.

V is TRBV6-5 and J is TRBJ2-5; 7 bases align to TRBD2. The DNA end favors TRBJ2-7, so the J call may be wrong. Germline values: CDR1 MNHEY, CDR2 SVGAGI. The CDR3 extends over 13 amino acids. CDR3 in amino acids: CASRGSGTYEQYF. The CDR3 nucleotides read TGTGCCAGTCGGGGAAGCGGGACCTACGAGCAGTACTTC.

The rearrangement uses TRBV29-1 and TRBJ2-3; TRBD2 matches 8 bases. The length of the CDR3 is 13 residues. Germline V gives CDR1 SQVTM, CDR2 ANQGSEA. V trimming: 8 bases; J trimming: 4 bases; junction bases outside the gene matches: 8. The CDR3 reads CSTFGGAADTQYF. Written as DNA, the CDR3 is TGCAGCACGTTCGGGGGGGCCGCAGATACGCAGTATTTT.

The chain joins TRBV5-1 to TRBJ2-1; D not certain. The CDR3 loop spans 13 amino acids. Trimming removed 0 bases at V and 4 bases at J, with 5 bases between. CDR1 is SGHRS and CDR2 is YFSETQ in the germline V gene. CDR3 DNA: TGCGCCAGCAGCTTGGTGGCATACAATGAGCAGTTCTTC. It translates to CASSLVAYNEQFF.

The chain is built from TRBV5-4 and TRBJ1-2, with TRBD1 as a possible D gene (6 bases). The CDR3 has 14 residues. Trimming removed 0 bases at V and 4 bases at J, with 10 bases between. CDR1 and CDR2 (germline): SGHNT, YYREEE (reference sequence). CDR3 nucleotide sequence: TGTGCCAGCAGCTTGGGACAGGCCCGCTATGGCTACACCTTC. This translates into CASSLGQARYGYTF.